A selection of T cell receptor beta chains follows, all from one sample in a study of graft-versus-host responses after intestinal transplantation. These receptors' antigens are unknown. TCRdb's copy holds only in-frame clones and misses some; the assay was immunoSEQ multiplex PCR. The sample consists of about 100,000 clones, about 91% of them appearing once. Sample: unstimulated CD4+ T cells sorted from spleen or lymph node cells, taken before transplant. These receptors all come from a human donor who was the organ donor for an intestinal transplant. CDR3s include the opening cysteine and the closing phenylalanine or tryptophan. The D gene is left open where the match is weak. Not all rows give a size; the values are once, few, many and, for expanded clones, a class.

d_gene | j_gene | abundance | v_gene | CDR3aa | CDR3nt
TRBD1 | TRBJ1-6 | NA | TRBV5-5 | CASSLTGTGDNSPLHF | TGTGCCAGCAGCTTGACAGGGACAGGGGATAATTCACCCCTCCACTTT
TRBD1 | TRBJ1-6 | NA | TRBV4-1 | CASSQGGGTAASPLHF | TGCGCCAGCAGCCAAGGAGGCGGGACAGCCGCTTCACCCCTCCACTTT
NA | TRBJ2-5 | NA | TRBV6-1 | CASHRAGETQYF | TGTGCCAGCCACAGGGCGGGGGAGACCCAGTACTTC
NA | TRBJ1-5 | once | TRBV1 | CTSSQVSGAGRDQPQHF | TGCACCAGCAGCCAAGTTTCAGGGGCAGGGAGAGATCAGCCCCAGCATTTT
TRBD1 | TRBJ2-5 | NA | TRBV5-1 | CASSLGDRDQETQYF | TGCGCCAGCAGCTTGGGAGACAGGGATCAAGAGACCCAGTACTTC
TRBD2 | TRBJ2-4 | NA | TRBV18 | CASVRDRGVKNIQYF | TGTGCCAGCGTAAGGGACCGGGGGGTCAAAAACATTCAGTACTTC
TRBD2 | TRBJ2-1 | NA | TRBV5-6 | CASSFYGTRGNNEQFF | TGTGCCAGCAGCTTTTATGGGACTAGGGGTAACAATGAGCAGTTCTTC
NA | TRBJ2-7 | NA | TRBV11-1 | CASSLRSETTYEQYF | TGTGCCAGCAGCCTCCGATCCGAGACGACCTACGAGCAGTACTTC
NA | TRBJ2-6 | NA | TRBV10-2 | CASSESSGRDRANVLTF | TGCGCCAGCAGTGAGTCCTCAGGCCGGGACCGGGCCAACGTCCTGACTTTC
TRBD1 | TRBJ1-1 | NA | TRBV18 | CASSPNRGLNTEAFF | TGTGCCAGCTCACCAAACAGGGGGTTGAACACTGAAGCTTTCTTT
NA | TRBJ1-2 | NA | TRBV5-1 | CASSGETPTFPNYGYTF | TGCGCCAGCAGCGGGGAGACACCTACCTTCCCTAACTATGGCTACACCTTC
TRBD1 | TRBJ2-1 | NA | TRBV6-6 | CASSPRVSGGNEQFF | TGTGCCAGCAGTCCCCGGGTGTCAGGGGGCAATGAGCAGTTCTTC
NA | TRBJ1-1 | NA | TRBV6-6 | CASSPRRLMNTEAFF | TGTGCCAGCAGTCCCCGCCGCCTCATGAACACTGAAGCTTTCTTT
TRBD1 | TRBJ2-4 | NA | TRBV12-5 | CASGSKWGQQNIQYF | TGTGCTAGTGGTTCGAAATGGGGACAGCAAAACATTCAGTACTTC
TRBD1 | TRBJ1-5 | once | TRBV11-2 | CASSPDRAQPQHF | TGTGCCAGCAGCCCGGACAGGGCCCAGCCCCAGCATTTT
TRBD1 | TRBJ2-7 | once | TRBV7-9 | CASSQVRDRGYEQYF | TGCGCCAGCAGCCAAGTAAGGGACAGGGGATACGAGCAGTACTTC
NA | TRBJ2-2 | once | TRBV18 | CASSPLDRPTLTGELFF | TGTGCCAGCTCACCACTAGACAGACCGACACTCACCGGGGAGCTGTTTTTT
NA | TRBJ2-7 | NA | TRBV7-2 | CASSSGHRAGSYEQYF | TGTGCCAGCAGCTCGGGGCACAGGGCGGGCTCCTACGAGCAGTACTTC
NA | TRBJ2-2 | NA | TRBV18 | CASSPGNTGELFF | TGTGCCAGCTCACCCGGCAACACCGGGGAGCTGTTTTTT
NA | TRBJ1-5 | once | TRBV18 | CASSTYSDGNQPQHF | TGTGCCAGCTCCACCTATTCGGACGGTAATCAGCCCCAGCATTTT
TRBD2 | TRBJ2-1 | NA | TRBV4-1 | CASSRTRLADYNEQFF | TGCGCCAGCAGCCGAACGCGTCTAGCGGACTACAATGAGCAGTTCTTC
NA | TRBJ1-1 | NA | TRBV6-1 | CASSVQGNTEAFF | TGTGCCAGCAGTGTACAGGGGAACACTGAAGCTTTCTTT
NA | TRBJ1-4 | NA | TRBV2 | CASSTGRNEKLFF | TGTGCCAGCAGTACGGGGAGGAATGAAAAACTGTTTTTT
NA | TRBJ2-7 | NA | TRBV7-9 | CASSLGSNTGIYEQYF | TGTGCCAGCAGCTTAGGCTCCAACACAGGGATCTACGAGCAGTACTTC
NA | TRBJ1-1 | NA | TRBV7-6 | CASSLEGRTEAFF | TGTGCCAGCAGCTTAGAGGGGCGCACTGAAGCTTTCTTT
NA | TRBJ1-4 | NA | TRBV9 | CASSWGVATNEKLFF | TGTGCCAGCAGCTGGGGAGTTGCAACTAATGAAAAACTGTTTTTT
NA | TRBJ1-5 | NA | TRBV19 | CASSSSLRAYSNQPQHF | TGTGCCAGTAGTAGCTCCTTGAGGGCCTATAGCAATCAGCCCCAGCATTTT
TRBD1 | TRBJ1-4 | NA | TRBV6-1 | CASSEARGLLEKLFF | TGTGCCAGCAGTGAAGCAAGGGGGCTCTTGGAAAAACTGTTTTTT
TRBD2 | TRBJ2-2 | NA | TRBV5-4 | CASSPQALAGVYANTGELFF | TGTGCCAGCAGCCCGCAGGCGCTAGCGGGAGTTTACGCGAACACCGGGGAGCTGTTTTTT
NA | TRBJ1-6 | few | TRBV19 | CASDPGRQGSPLHF | TGTGCCAGTGATCCGGGACGCCAAGGTTCACCCCTCCACTTT
NA | TRBJ1-4 | few | TRBV10-2 | CASRTEEKLFF | TGCGCCAGCCGGACGGAAGAAAAACTGTTTTTT
TRBD2 | TRBJ2-1 | NA | TRBV10-3 | CAISEGGAYNEQFF | TGTGCCATCAGTGAGGGGGGGGCCTACAATGAGCAGTTCTTC
NA | TRBJ1-5 | NA | TRBV9 | CASSVGEGNSNQPQHF | TGTGCCAGCAGCGTAGGGGAAGGGAATAGCAATCAGCCCCAGCATTTT
NA | TRBJ2-7 | NA | TRBV6-6 | CASSYGGEQYF | TGTGCCAGCAGTTACGGGGGAGAGCAGTACTTC
TRBD2 | TRBJ2-3 | NA | TRBV14 | CASSQLRAGEVTDTQYF | TGTGCCAGCAGCCAATTGCGCGCGGGAGAGGTGACAGATACGCAGTATTTT
NA | TRBJ2-2 | NA | TRBV5-1 | CASTVGPNTGELFF | TGCGCCAGCACCGTCGGACCTAACACCGGGGAGCTGTTTTTT
NA | TRBJ2-5 | NA | TRBV7-2 | CASSLGQRRQETQYF | TGTGCCAGCAGCCTCGGACAGCGGAGACAAGAGACCCAGTACTTC
NA | TRBJ2-5 | NA | TRBV2 | CASSEEGHLGETQYF | TGTGCCAGCAGTGAAGAGGGGCACCTCGGAGAGACCCAGTACTTC
NA | TRBJ1-3 | few | TRBV6-1 | CASSEFKSGGNTIYF | TGTGCCAGCAGTGAATTTAAGTCAGGGGGAAACACCATATATTTT
TRBD1 | TRBJ1-2 | NA | TRBV19 | CASREQGLGYGYTF | TGTGCCAGTAGGGAACAGGGGCTGGGGTATGGCTACACCTTC
TRBD2 | TRBJ2-5 | NA | TRBV4-3 | CASSQDGTSGGETQYF | TGCGCCAGCAGCCAAGATGGGACTAGCGGGGGAGAGACCCAGTACTTC
TRBD1 | TRBJ2-7 | NA | TRBV5-1 | CASSLRTGDKWAYEQYF | TGCGCCAGCAGCTTGCGGACAGGGGACAAATGGGCCTACGAGCAGTACTTC
NA | TRBJ1-5 | NA | TRBV6-1 | CASSLTVATQPQHF | TGTGCCAGCAGTCTGACAGTCGCAACTCAGCCCCAGCATTTT
TRBD2 | TRBJ2-1 | NA | TRBV9 | CASSGTSGRANEQFF | TGTGCCAGCAGCGGGACTAGCGGGAGGGCCAATGAGCAGTTCTTC
NA | TRBJ2-7 | NA | TRBV9 | CASSVAGGDDLYEQYF | TGTGCCAGCAGCGTAGCCGGTGGAGACGACCTCTACGAGCAGTACTTC
NA | TRBJ1-5 | NA | TRBV7-8 | CASSLGGHRQPQHF | TGTGCCAGCAGCTTAGGGGGACACCGACAGCCCCAGCATTTT
TRBD2 | TRBJ2-5 | NA | TRBV18 | CASSPIAGQTQYF | TGTGCCAGCTCACCTATAGCGGGGCAAACCCAGTACTTC
NA | TRBJ1-4 | NA | TRBV6-5 | CASRLGRAGFEKLFF | TGTGCCAGCAGACTAGGAAGGGCAGGGTTTGAAAAACTGTTTTTT
NA | TRBJ2-7 | NA | TRBV1 | CTSSLNLRTKYF | TGCACCAGCAGCCTCAACCTCCGAACAAAGTACTTC
NA | TRBJ2-7 | NA | TRBV6-1 | CASSISRGGPGEQYF | TGTGCCAGCAGTATCTCGAGGGGTGGCCCCGGCGAGCAGTACTTC
NA | TRBJ1-5 | few | TRBV11-2 | CASSLGQGNQPQHF | TGTGCCAGCAGCTTAGGACAGGGCAATCAGCCCCAGCATTTT
NA | TRBJ2-6 | NA | TRBV18 | CASSPQGLSGANVLTF | TGTGCCAGCTCCCCCCAGGGCCTCTCTGGGGCCAACGTCCTGACTTTC
NA | TRBJ2-7 | NA | TRBV19 | CASSIGRFLGEQYF | TGTGCCAGTAGTATAGGACGCTTCCTGGGGGAGCAGTACTTC
NA | TRBJ2-3 | NA | TRBV5-1 | CASRIGTDTQYF | TGCGCCAGCAGGATTGGCACAGATACGCAGTATTTT
TRBD2 | TRBJ2-2 | NA | TRBV5-1 | CASSRPGGDTGELFF | TGCGCCAGCAGCAGGCCGGGAGGGGACACCGGGGAGCTGTTTTTT
NA | TRBJ1-1 | once | TRBV18 | CASSPIGVDTEAFF | TGTGCCAGCTCACCAATCGGGGTCGACACTGAAGCTTTCTTT
TRBD1 | TRBJ2-7 | few | TRBV6-1 | CASTRETGAYEQYF | TGTGCCAGCACCCGGGAGACAGGGGCCTACGAGCAGTACTTC